This TCR beta chain stems from a study of T cells in Graves' hyperthyroidism and ophthalmopathy. Germline lookup yields CDR1 KGHSH and CDR2 LQKENI. This CDR3 is 14 amino acids long. V gave up 8 bases and J gave up 6 bases; unmatched junction bases: 9. This clonotype appeared many times. Using RNA transcripts as the source, TCR beta CDR3 regions were amplified. HTBI primers were employed in a first-round RT-PCR of the TCR CDR3. From the multiplex PCR reads, TCRdb called clonotypes with MiXCR, one entry per CDR3 protein. The sample has 150,000 to 200,000 distinct CDR3 sequences, more than 15% seen once; the top ten hold roughly 28%.

The chain joins TRBV18 to TRBJ2-1, with 8 bases fitting TRBD1. This TCR came from a woman between 50 and 59 years old with Graves' hyperthyroidism. Sequencing was carried out using blood. Here the CDR3 DNA reads TGTGCCAGCCTGACGGGACAGGCCGGCAATGAGCAGTTCTTC. It yields the protein CASLTGQAGNEQFF.